This T cell receptor beta chain was observed in a study of T cells in Graves' hyperthyroidism and ophthalmopathy. The study's findings and limits: Ophthalmopathy and stable hyperthyroidism were separated by a 13 V-J model. Among clonotypes expanded in thyroid above 0.001, most were also found in blood.

The TCR beta CDR3 regions underwent amplification using RNA transcripts as the source. HTBI primers were the set used in a first-round RT-PCR of the TCR CDR3. TCRdb reprocessed the multiplex PCR reads with MiXCR, giving one entry per CDR3 protein. The profile shows hundreds of thousands of distinct CDR3 sequences, roughly 46% of them singletons. Regarding this clonotype: Its matching antigen is unknown.

Together with thyroid ultrasound, orbital computed tomography, serum thyroxine and TRAb, clinical symptoms were used for diagnoses. CDR3 length: 11 amino acids. The V end lost 7 bases, the J end lost 3 bases, and 9 bases lay between the germline ends. The germline gives CDR1 SQVTM, CDR2 ANQGSEA. The sequence was obtained from an adult man with Graves' disease, either hyperthyroidism or ophthalmopathy (not recorded which). This rearrangement joins TRBV29-1 to TRBJ1-2; TRBD1 might be the D (5 bases). What was sequenced was peripheral blood or thyroid tissue (not recorded which). The CDR3 sequence: CSATTDYGYTF. The CDR3 DNA reads as TGCAGCGCTACGACAGACTATGGCTACACCTTC.